This TCR beta chain was sequenced during a study of blood T cell repertoires in COVID-19 (dated by TCRdb to about 2020). In the study overall: Samples from collaborators originated in the United States, Italy and Spain and spanned both the acute and convalescent phases of COVID-19. The samples were drawn from the first 160 participants of the ongoing ImmuneRACE study and from roughly 1,300 subjects provided by 6 global collaborators. The material from the prospective study consisted of cDNA or gDNA derived from T cells, B-cell-depleted T cells, or PBMCs. Nearly every sample came with metadata listing a de-identified subject ID, COVID-19 status, age in years and sex. HLA class I and class II types, where available, came from metadata supplied by the sample provider rather than from assay-based typing. The dataset comprised deeply sampled blood TCRbeta repertoires from subjects exposed to, actively infected with, or recovered from COVID-19. The repertoires were released in a freely available public database meant as a resource for research on the immune response to SARS-CoV-2.

On this clone itself: No cognate antigen has been identified for it. No much larger clonotype is one base removed from it; base qualities were not supplied.

Whole blood was collected in K2EDTA tubes by collaborating institutions according to the institutions' own protocols. For TCRbeta analysis, collaborator samples were shipped as frozen whole blood, as isolated PBMCs, or as DNA extracted from either sample type. Results the study describes overall, beyond this receptor: Clinical and demographic metadata were provided uncurated, with the amount varying by source and participant.

TCRbeta CDR3 regions were amplified from genomic DNA by means of the immunoSEQ Assay, a bias-controlled multiplex PCR. The original pipeline was this. The number of nucleated cells in each sample was estimated by amplification of reference gene primers within the assay. Sequence reads were collapsed and filtered to measure the absolute abundance of every unique TCRbeta CDR3 rearrangement. Productive Simpson clonality was computed per sample as the square root of Simpson's diversity index over productive rearrangements. This is the immuneACCESS table as TCRdb keeps it, with only in-frame sequences that have V and J called. A part of the clones is gone; compared with another copy, unresolved V genes explain less than half, and the rest is unexplained. V, J and clone size are those of that table, while D and trimming were read from the DNA. Counted in this sample were roughly 80,000 clones; roughly 90% of them appeared once. 2.9% of the sample goes to the ten largest clones.

For CDR1 and CDR2, the germline V gene lists SGHAT and FQNNGV. The junction carries 6 bases between V and J, which are trimmed by 0 bases and 9 bases respectively. The cysteine opens and the phenylalanine closes a CDR3 of 13 amino acids. The CDR3 DNA has 39 bases and is translated from base 1. The receptor was derived from a woman of 80 years or more with acute or convalescent COVID-19. Recombination connected TRBV11-2 to TRBJ1-6, with the D segment identity uncertain. Sequenced: peripheral blood. The nucleotide sequence reads as follows: TGTGCCAGCAGCTTAGATTATGTTTCACCCCTCCACTTT. The resulting protein is CASSLDYVSPLHF. With all but the CDR3 taken from the reference TRBV11-2 and TRBJ1-6 genes, the full variable domain is: EAGVAQSPRYKIIEKRQSVAFWCNPISGHATLYWYQQILGQGPKLLIQFQNNGVVDDSQLPKDRFSAERLKGVDSTLKIQPAKLEDSAVYLCASSLDYVSPLHFGNGTRLTVT.